Here is one T cell receptor beta chain with its context. Its target is unknown. Amplifying from RNA transcripts, the study obtained TCR beta CDR3 regions. The first-round RT-PCR employed HTBI primers together with the Qiagen OneStep RT-PCR kit. A multiplex PCR was then performed as the second round. From the multiplex PCR reads, TCRdb called clonotypes with MiXCR, one entry per CDR3 protein. The top ten hold over 8.5% of the sample, which has around 1,200,000 distinct CDR3 sequences, about two fifths seen once. The CDR3 is 16 amino acids. Germline values: CDR1 SNHLY, CDR2 FYNNEI. V was shortened by 5 bases and J by 0 bases, with 13 bases between the two germline ends. This entry is derived from a study of Graves' ophthalmopathy and Graves' hyperthyroidism. Study outcomes and limitations: A model built from 13 signatures distinguished ophthalmopathy from stable hyperthyroidism with approximately 88% sensitivity and less than 83% specificity.

The V and J genes are TRBV2 and TRBJ2-2; no definite D call. Input material: peripheral blood or thyroid tissue (not recorded which). The receptor's source is an adult man with Graves' hyperthyroidism. This CDR3 is CASSKGFGTNTGELFF. The CDR3 DNA reads as TGTGCCAGCAGTAAAGGATTTGGGACGAACACCGGGGAGCTGTTTTTT.